The entry below gives a single T cell receptor (beta chain) sequence along with its context. These data originate in a study of blood T cells in healthy people across ages. CDR1 and CDR2 from the germline V gene are DFQATT and SNEGSKA (reference sequence). The V and J ends lost 3 bases and 5 bases respectively, with 21 bases between them. This CDR3 spans 16 amino acids. Alongside a J-beta primer mix, a sample-barcoded 5' primer served in a second PCR lasting 7 to 11 cycles. TCRdb re-called the 5' RACE reads through MiXCR, storing one row per CDR3 protein. The sample yields 800,000 to 950,000 distinct CDR3 sequences, just under 30% seen once. These data were likewise used in another study, on T cells of mothers and their children.

The sequence derives from a woman aged 40 to 50 in good health. The chain has TRBV20-1 and TRBJ2-3, with D maybe TRBD2 (7 bases). The specimen was blood. This CDR3 is CSARRSAAGAKDTQYF. The CDR3 DNA reads as TGCAGTGCTAGGCGTAGCGCGGCGGGGGCGAAAGATACGCAGTATTTT.